This entry features one T cell receptor beta chain sequence. As yet, its antigen is unknown. The record originates from a study of vaccination effects on CD4 cells after COVID-19. Findings of the study overall: The study dataset contains few convalescent patients and includes no early post-infection timepoints. Marked contraction was observed in infection-induced and vaccine-induced clones late after vaccination.

Antigen-specific CD4+ T cells were expanded with viral peptide pools in the ViraFEST assay before sequencing. CD4+ T cell isolation took place after approximately 11 days of culture. Nobody among the vaccine recipients had prior SARS-CoV-2 infection (nucleocapsid antibodies were negative). Wells each received approximately 2 million PBMC, cultured with around 9.3 IU/ml IL-2 and 8.5 to 10 ug/ml peptides. Generated by immunoSEQ multiplex PCR, the TCRdb table keeps only in-frame clones and is missing some. Altogether around 45,000 clones are present, roughly 79% being singletons, with the ten largest covering about 10%. Trimming cost V 5 bases and J 4 bases, with 12 bases left between them. The CDR3 runs to 14 residues. The germline V gene encodes CDR1 SGHRS and CDR2 YFSETQ.

This TCR was recovered from a human donor who received a COVID-19 vaccine. The sequenced sample was CD4+ T cells from PBMCs cultured with SARS-CoV-2 spike peptides, obtained before COVID-19 vaccination. The chain uses TRBV5-1 and TRBJ2-2; D is possibly TRBD1 or TRBD2 (5 bases each). The CDR3, as DNA: TGCGCCAGCAGGGTTGGGACCAGCACCGGGGAGCTGTTTTTT. Translating it yields CASRVGTSTGELFF.